Listed below are T cell receptor beta chains from one sample, sequenced in a study of blood T cell repertoires in COVID-19. This table comes from immunoSEQ multiplex PCR, and its TCRdb copy is limited to in-frame clones, with some not included. The sample carries about 44,000 clones, around 90% recorded once. Sequenced: peripheral blood. The receptors originated from a woman over 75 in a cohort sampled during active or convalescent COVID-19. The CDR3 runs from the conserved cysteine through the conserved F or W. A D gene is named only where the DNA matches it firmly. The size field is filled for only some rows; it gives once, few, many or a size class.

clone_size d_call j_call v_call cdr3_nt cdr3_aa
NA NA TRBJ1-5 TRBV12-3/TRBV12-4 TGTGCCAGCAGTTATGGGGGGGGAGGGCCCCAGCATTTT CASSYGGGGPQHF
once NA TRBJ1-3 TRBV7-2 TGTGCCAGCAGGCTGTCGGTCTCTGGAAACACCATATATTTT CASRLSVSGNTIYF
NA NA TRBJ2-3 TRBV5-5 TGTGCCAGCAGCTTGGTAGGCACAGATACGCAGTATTTT CASSLVGTDTQYF
NA NA TRBJ2-7 TRBV6-5 TGTGCCAGCACGGCGGCAACACCCCACGAGCAGTACTTC CASTAATPHEQYF
NA TRBD1 TRBJ2-7 TRBV6-5 TGTGCCAGCAGTAACGGACAGGGGGCAGGCTACGAGCAGTACTTC CASSNGQGAGYEQYF
NA NA TRBJ2-6 TRBV9 TGTGCCAGCAGCGTAGAAGAGGTCGGCTCTGGGGCCAACGTCCTGACTTTC CASSVEEVGSGANVLTF
NA TRBD1 TRBJ2-2 TRBV13 TGTGCCAGCAGCTTCGGACAGGGATTCCCCGGGGAGCTGTTTTTT CASSFGQGFPGELFF
NA NA TRBJ1-2 TRBV7-2 TGTGCCAGCAGCTCCGGTTGGGGGGACGGCCCTTCGTATGGCTACACCTTC CASSSGWGDGPSYGYTF
NA TRBD1 TRBJ2-3 TRBV11-2 TGTGCCAGCAGCCCGTCTCGGACAGGGGCTTTGGATACGCAGTATTTT CASSPSRTGALDTQYF
once NA TRBJ2-7 TRBV4-3 TGCGCCAGCAGCCGATCCCCCCTTGAGTCCGACGAGCAGTACTTC CASSRSPLESDEQYF
once NA TRBJ2-3 TRBV24-1 TGTGCCACCAGTGCGTCAGGCGATACGCAGTATTTT CATSASGDTQYF
NA TRBD1 TRBJ1-1 TRBV3-1/TRBV3-2 TGTGCCAGCGGCGGACAGGGTTTCACTGAAGCTTTCTTT CASGGQGFTEAFF
NA TRBD1 TRBJ2-3 TRBV16 TGTGCCAGCAGCCACCAACCGGGACAGAACACAGATACGCAGTATTTT CASSHQPGQNTDTQYF
NA NA TRBJ1-1 TRBV18 TGTGCCAGCTCACCGGCGGTGGTGGAGGCTTTCTTT CASSPAVVEAFF
NA NA TRBJ2-3 TRBV9 TGTGCCAGCAGCGCCCGGGGCGGGGTTGCAGATACGCAGTATTTT CASSARGGVADTQYF
NA TRBD2 TRBJ2-5 TRBV7-9 TGTGCCAGCAGCTTTACGACTAGCGGGAGGGCGGAGTACCAAGAGACCCAGTACTTC CASSFTTSGRAEYQETQYF
NA TRBD2 TRBJ2-1 TRBV6-5 TGTGCCAGCAGTTATCGAGTTCTAGCGGGAGGGACTGAGCAGTTCTTC CASSYRVLAGGTEQFF
NA NA TRBJ2-7 TRBV10-2 TGCGCCAGCAGCGGACGGGATAGCTGGGGGCAGTACTTC CASSGRDSWGQYF
NA TRBD1 TRBJ1-1 TRBV5-5 TGTGCCAGCAGCACCCGACAGGGGGCTAAGAACACTGAAGCTTTCTTT CASSTRQGAKNTEAFF
NA NA TRBJ1-5 TRBV12-3/TRBV12-4 TGTGCCAGCAGTTTCCTCTCGAATCAGCCCCAGCATTTT CASSFLSNQPQHF
NA NA TRBJ2-5 TRBV5-1 TGCGCCAGCAGCTTAGTGAGCGGCCAAGAGACCCAGTACTTC CASSLVSGQETQYF
NA TRBD2 TRBJ2-7 TRBV29-1 TGCAGCGTCGGGACTAGCGGGGGGCTGTACGAGCAGTACTTC CSVGTSGGLYEQYF
NA NA TRBJ1-6 TRBV30 TGTGCCTGGCACTATCCGGGAGGCCCGGAGACCCTTTATTCACCCCTCCACTTT CAWHYPGGPETLYSPLHF
NA NA TRBJ2-3 TRBV11-2 TGTGCCAGTAGGATGAACAGGGTCGCAGATACGCAGTATTTT CASRMNRVADTQYF
NA NA TRBJ2-7 TRBV5-1 TGCGCCAGCAACCCAGGGTATGCCTACGAGCAGTACTTC CASNPGYAYEQYF
NA NA TRBJ2-5 TRBV7-9 TGTGCCAGCACGCGCCAAGAGACCCAGTACTTC CASTRQETQYF